The clone carrying this T cell receptor (beta chain) was recorded many times. What it binds is not known. This sample is part of a study of T cells in Graves' hyperthyroidism and ophthalmopathy. After removal of 5 bases from V and 5 bases from J, the junction contained 8 bases not matched to a gene. Germline lookup yields CDR1 SGHTA and CDR2 FQGNSA. CDR3 length: 15 residues. Amplification of TCR beta CDR3 regions used RNA as the template. Researchers ran a first-round RT-PCR on the TCR CDR3 using the HTBI primer set. TCRdb independently ran MiXCR on the multiplex PCR reads; one entry per CDR3 protein. The sample holds fewer than 450,000 distinct CDR3 sequences; roughly a sixth are singletons and the top ten take around 35%. Overall study results and limits: Blood also showed most of the thyroid clonotypes that were expanded above 0.001.

This TCR was recovered from a woman aged 30 to 39 with Graves' hyperthyroidism that later progressed to Graves' ophthalmopathy. The V call is TRBV7-2, the J call TRBJ2-1; 8 bases are shared with TRBD2. What was sequenced was blood. CDR3 sequence: CASSRNSGADNEQFF. In DNA form, the CDR3 reads TGTGCCAGCAGCAGAAATAGCGGGGCTGACAATGAGCAGTTCTTC.